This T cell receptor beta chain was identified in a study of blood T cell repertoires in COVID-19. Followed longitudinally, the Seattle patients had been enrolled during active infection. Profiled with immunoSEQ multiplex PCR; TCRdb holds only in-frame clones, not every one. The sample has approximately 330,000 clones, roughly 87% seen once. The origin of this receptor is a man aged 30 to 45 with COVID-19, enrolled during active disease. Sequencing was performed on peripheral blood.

The DNA for the CDR3 is TGTGCCAGTAGTCTCTGGGACAGACCCGACTATGGCTACACCTTC. Its protein is CASSLWDRPDYGYTF. The rearrangement links TRBV19 to TRBJ1-2; 7 bases line up with TRBD1. Germline V gene data show CDR1 as LNHDA and CDR2 as SQIVND (reference sequence). J gave up 3 bases and V 5 bases, and 9 bases lay outside the gene matches. This CDR3 is built from 15 residues.